A selection of T cell receptor beta chains follows, all from one sample in a study of CD8 T cells in Susac syndrome. TCRdb fed the immunoSEQ multiplex PCR reads into MiXCR, producing one record per CDR3 protein. The sample holds about 130,000 distinct CDR3 sequences, around 94% seen once. Sequenced sample: CD4+ T cells from PBMCs. All receptors derive from a human donor in good health. Each CDR3 is given with its conserved first and last residue. Rows may omit the clone size; those that give it use once, few, many or a size class.

TRBJ1-1 TRBV18 - CASSPSRSTEAFF
TRBJ2-7 TRBV6-1 - CASSERRYEQYF
TRBJ2-7 TRBV20-1 - CSARSREDEQYF
TRBJ1-5 TRBV7-8 - CASSPHRDPFSSQHF
TRBJ2-1 TRBV6-2/TRBV6-3 - CASSPAGGDEQFF
TRBJ2-3 TRBV7-8 - CASSRGPGRGDTQYF
TRBJ2-5 TRBV12-3/TRBV12-4 - CASSPVVGTDGTQYF
TRBJ1-1 TRBV19 - CASSPGGLLNTEAFF
TRBJ2-7 TRBV7-2 - CASSPQGAPYEQYF
TRBJ1-5 TRBV7-8 - CASSPKRGQGYQPQHF
TRBJ1-2 TRBV3-1 - CASSQELQGLGYTF
TRBJ1-1 TRBV6-2/TRBV6-3 - CASSPTGTGVTEAFF
TRBJ2-7 TRBV9 - CASSVDLAGGLGEQYF
TRBJ2-2 TRBV10-1 once CASNSQTGELFF
TRBJ1-3 TRBV5-1 - CASSDENTIYF
TRBJ2-2 TRBV5-1 - CASSFDFTGELFF